The 2 T cell receptor beta chains below come from one sample, sequenced in a study of cytomegalovirus exposure and HLA in healthy donors. Assay used: immunoSEQ multiplex PCR; TCRdb lists only in-frame clones, some missing. The repertoire holds over 110,000 clones, about 87% seen once, with roughly 10% in the top ten. Material for sequencing was PBMCs. Source of these receptors: a man aged 18 to 30 in good health and CMV-seropositive.

The chain couples TRBV19 to TRBJ1-1; D not resolved. Germline assignment: CDR1 LNHDA and CDR2 SQIVND (reference sequence). The CDR3 is 13 amino acids. Trimming cost V 7 bases and J 4 bases, with 13 bases left between them. CDR3 nucleotide sequence: TGTGCCAGTACCCTCCGGTGGTTCACTGAAGCTTTCTTT. The encoded protein is CASTLRWFTEAFF.

A note on this clone: Germline and junction disagree at one end, which may indicate a read error. The chain carries TRBV5-1 and TRBJ2-5, with D hard to call. The length of the CDR3 is 13 residues. Germline CDR1 SGHRS, CDR2 YFSETQ. In DNA form, the CDR3 reads TGCGCCAGCAGTTTGGCCGGTCCGGAGACCCAGTACTTC. It is translated as CASSLAGPETQYF. The variable domain in full, with the rest retrieved from reference TRBV5-1 and TRBJ2-5, is KAGVTQTPRYLIKTRGQQVTLSCSPISGHRSVSWYQQTPGQGLQFLFEYFSETQRNKGNFPGRFSGRQFSNSRSEMNVSTLELGDSALYLCASSLAGPETQYFGPGTRLLVL.